This paragraph reports one TCR beta chain. Its matching antigen is unknown. Clones were read by immunoSEQ multiplex PCR, and TCRdb kept only the in-frame ones, dropping some. The sample includes some 89,000 clones, 88% seen only once; the top ten take roughly 5.1%. The CDR3 totals 15 residues. Germline V gene sequence: CDR1 MDHEN, CDR2 SYDVKM. V was clipped by 6 bases and J by 3 bases; unmatched bases: 7. The sample originates from a study of T cell responses to AZD1222 COVID-19 vaccine. Study results and limitations: Spike-specific TCR breadth and depth both grew after two AZD1222 doses. Dominant at 160-218 and 743-854, vaccine-associated CD4 TCRs also spanned spike. It was only after the peak T cell response that any repertoires were sampled. Per reports, nearly half of all spike-specific TCRs target regions that are unmutated in variants.

This sequence originates from an adult in good health. Sample: peripheral blood, taken on day 0 of MenACWY control vaccination. The chain carries TRBV28 and TRBJ2-3; 9 nucleotides agree with TRBD1. The CDR3 is CASSLGTGITDTQYF. The CDR3 nucleotides are TGTGCCAGCAGCTTAGGGACAGGGATAACAGATACGCAGTATTTT.